This entry lists 18 T cell receptor beta chains sequenced from one sample in a study of shared clonotypes between healthy human individuals (TCRdb year 2020). Library preparation used the immunoSEQ multiplex PCR assay. TCRdb provides this immuneACCESS table in a form limited to in-frame rearrangements. Some clones are lacking; in checked studies, under half of them reflect an unresolved V gene, and why the rest are absent is not known. Counted in this sample were some 1 million clones; about 80% of them appeared once. Approximately 1.3% of the sample rests with the top ten. Sequenced input: memory CD4+ T cells sorted from blood. Explained via the paper, the cell subset or site label denotes: CD45RA-negative fraction. Receptor source: a man younger than 30 in good health.

This sequence joins TRBV7-2 and TRBJ2-1, with 9 bases aligning to TRBD2. The length of the CDR3 is 15 residues. Per germline, CDR1 SGHTA and CDR2 FQGNSA. J was trimmed by 8 bases and V by 5 bases; bases with no gene match: 10. CDR3 DNA sequence: TGTGCCAGCAGCCCCCAGCGGGGGGTCCTCGATGAGCAGTTCTTC. This gives the protein CASSPQRGVLDEQFF. The full variable domain, with the rest looked up from reference TRBV7-2 and TRBJ2-1, is GAGVSQSPSNKVTEKGKDVELRCDPISGHTALYWYRQSLGQGLEFLIYFQGNSAPDKSGLPSDRFSAERTGGSVSTLTIQRTQQEDSAVYLCASSPQRGVLDEQFFGPGTRLTVL.

This sequence joins TRBV9 and TRBJ2-3, with 15 bases lining up with TRBD2. CDR3 size: 19 residues. The ends lost 3 bases at V and 1 base at J; junction bases unmatched: 9. Germline CDR1 reads SGDLS; CDR2 reads YYNGEE. For the CDR3, the DNA is TGTGCCAGCAGCGCGGGACTAGCGGGAGGCTCATGGGGCACAGATACGCAGTATTTT. It specifies CASSAGLAGGSWGTDTQYF.

A single count supports this clone. The same CDR3 also results from other DNA sequences found in this sample. The chain joins TRBV18 to TRBJ2-2; 8 bases align to TRBD1. The CDR3 contains 15 residues. After removal of 4 bases from V and 1 base from J, the junction contained 2 bases not matched to a gene. Looked up from germline, CDR1 is KGHSH and CDR2 is LQKENI. The CDR3 here is CASSLGQGNTGELFF. In DNA form, the CDR3 reads TGTGCCAGCTCACTCGGACAGGGGAACACCGGGGAGCTGTTTTTT.

This chain joins TRBV6-6 and TRBJ1-2; D unclear. The CDR3 loop spans 13 amino acids. V dropped 6 bases and J dropped 8 bases, with 16 bases sitting between them. Germline CDR1 reads MNHNY; CDR2 reads SVGAGI (reference sequence). CDR3 region: CASSIDEGSGYTF. CDR3 bases: TGTGCCAGCAGCATTGACGAAGGGAGCGGCTACACCTTC.

This sequence joins TRBV30 and TRBJ2-2; D is uncertain. Trimming left V 0 bases short and J 3 bases short, with 8 bases between. Germline lookup yields CDR1 GTSNPN and CDR2 SVGIG (reference sequence). CDR3 length: 14 amino acids. CDR3 sequence: CAWSVGRYTGELFF. CDR3 DNA: TGTGCCTGGAGTGTGGGCCGATACACCGGGGAGCTGTTTTTT.

The chain has TRBV30 and TRBJ2-7, with D unresolved. Deletions cut 0 bases from V and 6 bases from J, with 6 bases between. This CDR3 is 11 amino acids long. The germline V gene encodes CDR1 GTSNPN and CDR2 SVGIG (reference sequence). CDR3 nucleotides: TGTGCCTGGAGTGTCGGCTCCGAGCAGTACTTC. Amino acids: CAWSVGSEQYF. Supplemented by reference TRBV30 and TRBJ2-7, the full variable domain reads SQTIHQWPATLVQPVGSPLSLECTVEGTSNPNLYWYRQAAGRGLQLLFYSVGIGQISSEVPQNLSASRPQDRQFILSSKKLLLSDSGFYLCAWSVGSEQYFGPGTRLTVT.

Only a few counts were recorded for this clone. CDR3 in DNA: TGTGCCAGCAGCCCAGGGAGGAATCAGCCCCAGCATTTT. Its translation: CASSPGRNQPQHF. The V and J genes are TRBV27 and TRBJ1-5; the D gene is possibly TRBD1 (5 bases). V shed 6 bases and J shed 4 bases, with 10 bases lying between them. The germline gives CDR1 MNHEY, CDR2 SMNVEV (reference sequence). This CDR3 has 13 amino acids.

This chain connects TRBV7-9 to TRBJ1-4; D call uncertain. This CDR3 region has 12 residues. V shed 7 bases and J shed 6 bases, with 9 bases lying between them. From germline, CDR1 is SEHNR and CDR2 FQNEAQ (reference sequence). In DNA form, the CDR3 reads TGTGCCAGCAAAGGCCTCCATGAAAAACTGTTTTTT. Protein sequence: CASKGLHEKLFF.

The rearrangement links TRBV4-1 to TRBJ1-1; no reliable D call. CDR1 MGHRA and CDR2 YSYEKL come from the germline V gene. V was trimmed by 1 base and J by 1 base, leaving 10 bases between them. There are 15 residues in the CDR3. As DNA, the CDR3 is TGCGCCAGCAGCCAAGCGCGGGCCGGGAACACTGAAGCTTTCTTT. Protein product: CASSQARAGNTEAFF.

The chain joins TRBV7-2 to TRBJ2-5, with 13 bases fitting TRBD2. V lost 5 bases, J lost 5 bases, and 8 bases stayed unmatched. Germline V gene data show CDR1 as SGHTA and CDR2 as FQGNSA. The CDR3 sequence is 16 residues long. CDR3 DNA: TGTGCCAGCAGCCGAACTACTAGCGGGAGGGTTGAGACCCAGTACTTC. Protein sequence: CASSRTTSGRVETQYF.

Details on this clone: Different DNA sequences within this sample yield the same CDR3. This sequence joins TRBV5-1 and TRBJ2-5, with D possibly matching TRBD1 (5 bases). Germline loops: CDR1 SGHRS, CDR2 YFSETQ. Trimming shortened V by 0 bases and J by 2 bases, and 8 bases separated the two germline ends. This CDR3 has 14 residues. CDR3 residues: CASSLGQPQETQYF. The CDR3 DNA follows: TGCGCCAGCAGCTTGGGACAGCCACAAGAGACCCAGTACTTC.

The V gene is TRBV7-2, the J gene TRBJ2-7, with 11 bases fitting TRBD1. The CDR3 covers 14 residues. Germline trimming cut 4 bases from V and 7 bases from J; bases unmatched to any gene: 6. CDR1 SGHTA and CDR2 FQGNSA come from the germline V gene. The CDR3, as DNA: TGTGCCAGCAGCTGGGCCGGGACAGGGGGTGAGCAGTACTTC. This translates into CASSWAGTGGEQYF.

The chain uses TRBV7-2 and TRBJ2-1; D remains ambiguous. This CDR3 has 15 residues. Per the germline V gene, CDR1 is SGHTA and CDR2 is FQGNSA. V lost 3 bases and J 0 bases, leaving 9 bases between the germline ends. CDR3 region: CASSFQPRSYNEQFF. The CDR3 nucleotides read TGTGCCAGCAGCTTTCAACCCCGCTCCTACAATGAGCAGTTCTTC.

The chain employs TRBV6-6 and TRBJ1-1, with D possibly matching TRBD1 (6 bases). This CDR3 spans 14 amino acids. The germline gives CDR1 MNHNY, CDR2 SVGAGI (reference sequence). Trimming took 4 bases from V and 1 from J, leaving 10 bases between them. CDR3 in amino acids: CASSFTGSNTEAFF. The CDR3 region has the DNA TGTGCCAGCAGTTTCACAGGGTCGAACACTGAAGCTTTCTTT.

This clone was seen a handful of times. The chain couples TRBV27 to TRBJ1-1, with no clear D. Germline V gene lookup returns CDR1 MNHEY and CDR2 SMNVEV (reference sequence). The CDR3 runs to 14 residues. Deletions cut 4 bases from V and 4 bases from J, with 13 bases between. In nucleotides, the CDR3 is TGTGCCAGCAGTTCTCGGTTGTCGGGCACTGAAGCTTTCTTT. Protein product: CASSSRLSGTEAFF.

Details on this clone: This same CDR3 is encoded by further DNA sequences in the sample. This chain connects TRBV2 to TRBJ2-5; D uncertain. V gave up 5 bases and J gave up 2 bases, with 0 bases separating them. The CDR3 is 10 amino acids. In germline, CDR1 is SNHLY, CDR2 FYNNEI. The CDR3 nucleotides read TGTGCCAGCAGTCAAGAGACCCAGTACTTC. Encoded protein: CASSQETQYF. Using reference TRBV2 and TRBJ2-5 for the parts outside the CDR3, the full variable domain is EPEVTQTPSHQVTQMGQEVILRCVPISNHLYFYWYRQILGQKVEFLVSFYNNEISEKSEIFDDQFSVERPDGSNFTLKIRSTKLEDSAMYFCASSQETQYFGPGTRLLVL.

Worth noting for this clone: The same CDR3 can be traced to other DNA sequences in this sample. The chain joins TRBV5-1 to TRBJ1-1; the D gene is possibly TRBD1 (5 bases). This CDR3 has 13 residues. The V end lost 4 bases, the J end lost 1 base, and 8 bases lay between the germline ends. Germline CDR1 and CDR2: SGHRS and YFSETQ. The CDR3 DNA is TGCGCCAGCAGCGCCGGACAGAACACTGAAGCTTTCTTT. Translating it yields CASSAGQNTEAFF.

The rearrangement uses TRBV9 and TRBJ1-4; TRBD1 is a possible D gene (5 bases). Between the trimmed V and J ends, which lost 4 bases and 10 bases, there was a span of 14 bases. CDR1 and CDR2 (germline): SGDLS, YYNGEE. The CDR3 contains 13 residues. This chain's CDR3 is CASSPLGVGKLFF. The CDR3 coding sequence is TGTGCCAGCAGCCCCCTAGGGGTAGGAAAACTGTTTTTT.